This TCR beta chain was identified during a study of CD8 T cells in Susac syndrome. V was pared by 6 bases and J by 0 bases, with 11 bases of the junction left unmatched. From germline, CDR1 is DFQATT and CDR2 SNEGSKA (reference sequence). The CDR3 spans 16 residues. Random hexamers primed reverse transcription of about 0.45 to 1 ug RNA. TCRdb reprocessed the immunoSEQ multiplex PCR reads via MiXCR and lists one record per CDR3 protein. Of more than 150,000 distinct CDR3 sequences listed, nearly 97% were seen once; the top ten hold around 0.15%. V is TRBV20-1 and J is TRBJ2-7; TRBD1 aligns across 10 bases. This TCR came from a human donor with multiple sclerosis. Sample: CD8+ T cells from PBMCs. The CDR3 DNA reads TGCAGTGCAGCCCCCCGGGACAGGGGATTCTCCTACGAGCAGTACTTC. Amino acid sequence: CSAAPRDRGFSYEQYF.